This is a list of T cell receptor beta chains from one sample in a study of identical twins. MiXCR, run by TCRdb on the 5' RACE reads, gives a single entry per CDR3 protein. The sample records approximately 550,000 distinct CDR3 sequences, about a fifth being singletons. These data also formed part of another study, on yellow fever vaccine responses in identical twins.

The sequenced material came from CD4+ T cells sorted from blood. The receptors were gathered from a woman between 18 and 29 years old in good health. The CDR3 runs from the conserved cysteine through the conserved F or W. D genes are given only for firm matches. Size values are once, few and many counts, or a class for expanded clones, and some rows have none.

TRBJ2-2	-	TRBV10-1	TRBD1	CASSITGGAASGNTGELFF	TGCGCCAGCAGTATTACAGGGGGCGCCGCTAGCGGGAACACCGGGGAGCTGTTTTTT
TRBJ2-3	many	TRBV3-1	TRBD2	CASSQIITSGGGNTQYF	TGTGCCAGCAGCCAAATCATCACTAGCGGGGGGGGTAATACGCAGTATTTT
TRBJ1-2	few	TRBV3-1	-	CASSQDTYGYTF	TGTGCCAGCAGCCAGGACACTTATGGCTACACCTTC
TRBJ1-6	few	TRBV9	-	CASSVDRVDSPLHF	TGTGCCAGCAGCGTAGACAGGGTTGATTCACCCCTCCACTTT
TRBJ2-2	few	TRBV5-1	TRBD1	CASSLGQGVGELFF	TGCGCCAGCAGCTTGGGACAGGGGGTCGGGGAGCTGTTTTTT
TRBJ2-1	-	TRBV2	TRBD2	CASRSGIYNEQFF	TGTGCCAGTCGTAGCGGGATCTACAATGAGCAGTTCTTC
TRBJ1-3	few	TRBV6-1	-	CASSRQAISGNTIYF	TGTGCCAGCAGCCGACAGGCGATCTCTGGAAACACCATATATTTT
TRBJ2-5	-	TRBV5-1	TRBD2	CASSHGTSGRALETQYF	TGCGCCAGCAGCCACGGGACTAGCGGGAGGGCCTTAGAGACCCAGTACTTC
TRBJ2-3	-	TRBV4-1	TRBD2	CASRQAGGRDTQYF	TGCGCCAGCAGACAAGCGGGGGGGCGAGATACGCAGTATTTT
TRBJ2-7	once	TRBV12-3/TRBV12-4	-	CASSLGGGGSHEQYF	TGTGCCAGCAGTTTAGGGGGCGGAGGGTCCCACGAGCAGTACTTC
TRBJ1-2	-	TRBV4-1	TRBD1	CASSQDPTGHGYTF	TGCGCCAGCAGCCAAGACCCGACAGGGCATGGCTACACCTTC
TRBJ1-2	-	TRBV29-1	-	CSVEEGGYTF	TGCAGCGTTGAAGAAGGCGGCTACACCTTC
TRBJ2-5	-	TRBV24-1	-	CATSDTRGKETQYF	TGTGCCACCAGTGATACACGGGGAAAAGAGACCCAGTACTTC
TRBJ2-5	-	TRBV20-1	-	CSATRGGQETQYF	TGCAGTGCCACCCGAGGGGGGCAGGAGACCCAGTACTTC
TRBJ2-7	-	TRBV7-2	TRBD2	CASSREASRIEQYF	TGTGCCAGCAGCCGGGAGGCTAGTCGGATCGAGCAGTACTTC
TRBJ2-2	-	TRBV6-1	-	CASRVTLYTGELFF	TGTGCCAGCAGGGTCACCCTCTACACCGGGGAGCTGTTTTTT
TRBJ1-4	few	TRBV5-1	-	CASSLGGAGEKLFF	TGCGCCAGCAGCTTGGGGGGGGCTGGTGAAAAACTGTTTTTT
TRBJ2-1	many	TRBV7-9	-	CASSLIQDSSVNNEQFF	TGTGCCAGCAGCTTAATCCAAGACTCTAGCGTAAACAATGAGCAGTTCTTC
TRBJ2-1	-	TRBV7-2	TRBD2	CASSYDGLAMYEQFF	TGTGCCAGCAGCTACGACGGACTAGCTATGTATGAGCAGTTCTTC
TRBJ2-5	-	TRBV6-2/TRBV6-3	-	CASSPLPGSQETQYF	TGTGCCAGCAGCCCTCTTCCGGGGAGCCAAGAGACCCAGTACTTC
TRBJ1-5	few	TRBV4-1	-	CASSQDLGGFNQPQHF	TGCGCCAGCAGCCAAGATCTAGGCGGGTTCAATCAGCCCCAGCATTTT
TRBJ2-1	-	TRBV20-1	-	CSASTAGQFF	TGCAGTGCTAGTACGGCCGGGCAGTTCTTC
TRBJ2-3	-	TRBV4-1	-	CASSQTGSTDTQYF	TGCGCCAGCAGCCAAACGGGAAGCACAGATACGCAGTATTTT
TRBJ1-2	-	TRBV12-3/TRBV12-4	-	CASSHSTGYTF	TGTGCCAGCAGTCATTCAACTGGCTACACCTTC
TRBJ1-1	-	TRBV18	-	CASSPTMGGVRTEAFF	TGTGCCAGCTCACCTACCATGGGGGGCGTGAGGACTGAAGCTTTCTTT
TRBJ1-4	few	TRBV5-1	-	CASSLAGEANEKLFF	TGCGCCAGCAGCTTGGCCGGGGAAGCTAATGAAAAACTGTTTTTT
TRBJ2-3	many	TRBV5-1	-	CASSLDSSTDTQYF	TGCGCCAGCAGCTTGGACTCTTCCACAGATACGCAGTATTTT
TRBJ1-1	-	TRBV20-1	-	CSASITSMNTEAFF	TGCAGTGCTAGTATAACTAGCATGAACACTGAAGCTTTCTTT
TRBJ2-2	-	TRBV28	-	CASSLLDRSPGELFF	TGTGCCAGCAGTCTGCTAGACAGATCCCCCGGGGAGCTGTTTTTT
TRBJ2-3	-	TRBV12-3/TRBV12-4	TRBD2	CASSLGRLAGTDTQYF	TGTGCCAGCAGTTTAGGTAGACTAGCGGGCACAGATACGCAGTATTTT
TRBJ1-1	few	TRBV5-1	-	CASSLLGGDTEAFF	TGCGCCAGCAGCTTGCTGGGAGGGGACACTGAAGCTTTCTTT
TRBJ2-1	once	TRBV12-3/TRBV12-4	TRBD2	CASSFPLAGEDEQFF	TGTGCCAGCAGTTTTCCGCTAGCGGGGGAGGATGAGCAGTTCTTC
TRBJ2-3	-	TRBV10-3	-	CAISGGSTDTQYF	TGTGCCATCAGTGGGGGGAGCACAGATACGCAGTATTTT
TRBJ2-1	few	TRBV5-1	TRBD1	CASSLAGQGGVGSYNEQFF	TGCGCCAGCAGCTTGGCGGGACAGGGAGGTGTGGGCTCCTACAATGAGCAGTTCTTC
TRBJ2-3	few	TRBV5-1	TRBD2	CASSLGTSGDADTQYF	TGCGCCAGCAGCCTGGGGACTAGCGGGGACGCAGATACGCAGTATTTT
TRBJ2-4	-	TRBV20-1	TRBD2	CSARDLRRGGNIQYF	TGCAGTGCTAGAGATCTTCGGCGGGGGGGGAACATTCAGTACTTC